The 20 T cell receptor beta chains below all came from one sample that was sequenced in a study of T cells in women clearing cervical HPV infection. Assay: immunoSEQ multiplex PCR; the TCRdb copy retains only in-frame clones and omits some. Its table lists 15,000 to 20,000 clones. Material: blood buffy coat. These receptors came from a woman aged 18-70 years with a cervical HPV16 infection that either progressed to CIN3+ or cleared (not recorded which).

Notes on this clone: The read terminates 3 residues before the CDR3 end, so the remaining end is supplied by the germline J gene. The gene calls are TRBV23-1 and TRBJ1-4; TRBD1 aligns across 12 bases. TRBV23-1 is an ORF for which the function is uncertain. Trimming removed 4 bases from V and 4 bases from J; junction bases left unmatched: 7. The CDR3 totals 17 residues. This chain's CDR3 is CASSRYRDRGHNEKLFF. The CDR3 DNA, read in part, is TGCGCCAGCAGTCGATACCGGGACAGGGGGCATAATGAAAAA.

In regard to this clone: The read halts 3 residues ahead of the CDR3 end, with the missing end drawn from the germline J gene. The chain carries TRBV9 and TRBJ1-4, with D tentatively TRBD1 (6 bases). CDR1 is SGDLS and CDR2 is YYNGEE in the germline V gene. The CDR3 consists of 15 residues. Trimming left V 4 bases short and J 7 bases short, with 17 bases between. Incomplete CDR3 DNA: TGTGCCAGCAGCCTCAAAACGGGCAGGGGTGAAAAA. It yields the protein CASSLKTGRGEK. The CDR3 in full is CASSLKTGRGEKLFF. The full variable domain, rest sourced from reference TRBV9 and TRBJ1-4, is DSGVTQTPKHLITATGQRVTLRCSPRSGDLSVYWYQQSLDQGLQFLIQYYNGEERAKGNILERFSAQQFPDLHSELNLSSLELGDSALYFCASSLKTGRGEKLFFGSGTQLSVL.

In regard to this clone: The read terminates 3 residues before the CDR3 end, so the remaining end is supplied by the germline J gene. The rearrangement uses TRBV5-1 and TRBJ2-1; 7 nucleotides align to TRBD2. V was pared by 4 bases and J by 3 bases, with 7 bases of the junction left unmatched. The CDR3 is made up of 15 amino acids. Germline CDR1 and CDR2: SGHRS and YFSETQ. The CDR3 loop reads CASSLHGGGYNEQFF. The CDR3 DNA, read in part, is TGCGCCAGCAGCCTCCATGGCGGGGGCTACAATGAG.

In regard to this clone: The CDR3 goes on 3 residues after the read ends, and that part is filled in from the germline J gene. The chain has TRBV19 and TRBJ2-1; D is uncertain. Looked up from germline, CDR1 is LNHDA and CDR2 is SQIVND (reference sequence). V dropped 0 bases and J dropped 8 bases, with 11 bases sitting between them. The CDR3 covers 14 residues. CDR3 bases read: TGTGCCAGTAGTATAGAGGGTAGCCCCCATGAG. Translation gives CASSIEGSPHE. The full CDR3 protein reads CASSIEGSPHEQFF. Full variable domain (outside the CDR3, taken from reference TRBV19 and TRBJ2-1): DGGITQSPKYLFRKEGQNVTLSCEQNLNHDAMYWYRQDPGQGLRLIYYSQIVNDFQKGDIAEGYSVSREKKESFPLTVTSAQKNPTAFYLCASSIEGSPHEQFFGPGTRLTVL.

To note about this clone: With the read ending 3 residues before the CDR3 end, the germline J gene is used to fill in that end. The chain links TRBV12-3 or TRBV12-4 to TRBJ2-2; D is possibly TRBD1 (6 bases). Trimming took 5 bases from V and 1 from J, leaving 8 bases between them. The CDR3 covers 14 residues. The CDR3 protein is CASSGTLNTGELFF. The CDR3 DNA, read in part, is TGTGCCAGCAGTGGGACACTGAACACCGGGGAG.

Comment on this clone: Read sequence stops 3 residues before the CDR3 end, and the germline J gene provides the missing end. The rearrangement joins TRBV10-2 to TRBJ1-1; 8 nucleotides line up with TRBD1. J lost 3 bases, V lost 5 bases, and 11 bases had no gene match. Germline-derived CDR1 and CDR2 are WSHSY and SAAADI. CDR3 length: 16 residues. Incomplete CDR3 DNA: TGCGCCAGCAGTATTTACGCTGGACAGGGTTACACTGAA. It encodes CASSIYAGQGYTE. The full CDR3 is CASSIYAGQGYTEAFF.

In regard to this clone: The CDR3 end is not reached by the read, which stops 3 residues before it; the germline J gene fills it in. This rearrangement joins TRBV9 to TRBJ2-1; 7 nucleotides match TRBD1. Trimming cost V 2 bases and J 4 bases; bases outside gene matches: 6. The CDR3 is 15 amino acids. Per germline, CDR1 SGDLS and CDR2 YYNGEE. The DNA read from the CDR3 is TGTGCCAGCAGCGTCGGGACAGCCCAATACAATGAG. It specifies CASSVGTAQYNE. The entire CDR3 is CASSVGTAQYNEQFF.

Concerning this clone itself: The read comes to an end 3 residues before the CDR3 does, leaving the germline J gene to fill in the end. The rearrangement joins TRBV9 to TRBJ2-5, with 10 bases lining up with TRBD2. This CDR3 is built from 17 residues. The V and J ends lost 0 bases and 1 base, in that order; junction bases with no gene match: 6. CDR1 is SGDLS, CDR2 YYNGEE, per germline. Partial CDR3 DNA: TGTGCCAGCAGCGTAGGAGTGGCTAGCGGGGGCCAAGAGACC. Residues: CASSVGVASGGQET. The entire CDR3 sequence reads CASSVGVASGGQETQYF.

A word on this clone: The read falls 3 residues short of the CDR3 end, and the missing part is taken from the germline J gene. V is TRBV19 and J is TRBJ1-1; TRBD1 might be the D (5 bases). This CDR3 contains 13 residues. Germline V gene data show CDR1 as LNHDA and CDR2 as SQIVND (reference sequence). V lost 7 bases, J lost 1 base, and 10 bases lay in between. The CDR3 is CASKGRANTEAFF. The DNA read from the CDR3 is TGTGCCAGTAAAGGCAGGGCGAACACTGAA.

A note on this clone: With the read ending 3 residues before the CDR3 end, the germline J gene is used to fill in that end. This rearrangement joins TRBV2 to TRBJ1-4; D is possibly TRBD1 (5 bases). Trimming took 6 bases from V and 0 from J, leaving 11 bases between them. Germline CDR1 SNHLY, CDR2 FYNNEI. The CDR3 extends over 15 amino acids. The part of the CDR3 DNA that was read is TGTGCCAGCAGACGGGGGTCCGCAACTAATGAAAAA. This sequence encodes CASRRGSATNEK. The full CDR3 protein reads CASRRGSATNEKLFF.

Regarding this clone: The observed sequence ends 3 residues before the CDR3 terminus, with the missing tail filled in from the germline J gene. The rearrangement uses TRBV10-2 and TRBJ1-5; possibly TRBD1 for D (5 bases). Deletions cut 5 bases from V and 2 bases from J, with 13 bases between. Per the germline V gene, CDR1 is WSHSY and CDR2 is SAAADI. This CDR3 region has 15 residues. CDR3 in amino acids: CASSYGGGGNQPQHF. Partial CDR3 DNA: TGCGCCAGCAGTTACGGGGGTGGAGGCAATCAGCCC.

Note on this clone: The read ends 3 residues before the CDR3 terminus; that terminus is restored from the germline J gene. This chain links TRBV9 with TRBJ2-1; the D gene is possibly TRBD2 (5 bases). The CDR3 totals 16 residues. Germline V CDR1 and CDR2: SGDLS, YYNGEE. Trimming removed 3 bases at V and 7 bases at J, with 20 bases between. CDR3 residues: CASSATDSLTRNEQFF. The CDR3 bases that were read are TGTGCCAGCAGCGCCACGGACTCCCTAACTCGGAATGAG.

Worth noting for this clone: The sequence runs out 3 residues before the end of the CDR3; the remainder is reconstructed from the germline J gene. The rearrangement links TRBV7-3 to TRBJ2-1; 9 bases agree with TRBD2. CDR1 SGHTA and CDR2 FQGTGA come from the germline V gene. This CDR3 spans 14 amino acids. V lost 5 bases, J lost 8 bases, and 7 bases stayed unmatched. CDR3 DNA (partial): TGTGCCAGCAGCCGGGGACTAGCTAACGATGAG. Residues: CASSRGLANDE. The whole CDR3 reads CASSRGLANDEQFF.

This clone is labeled medium-sized based on frequency. The read stops 3 residues short of the end of the CDR3; the missing end is completed from the germline J gene. V and J are TRBV6-2 or TRBV6-3 and TRBJ2-7; 9 bases align to TRBD1. Germline CDR1 reads MNHEY; CDR2 reads SVGEGT. The length of the CDR3 is 13 residues. Trimming removed 8 bases from V and 3 bases from J; junction bases left unmatched: 5. CDR3 region: CASGTGIVYEQYF. The sequenced part of the CDR3 DNA is TGTGCCAGCGGGACAGGGATTGTCTACGAG.

Note on this clone: From the germline J gene comes the end of the CDR3, since the read stops 3 residues before it. J is TRBJ1-2 and V is TRBV20-1, with 9 positions matching TRBD1. V lost 4 bases and J lost 3; bases outside the gene matches: 3. The CDR3 spans 13 residues. The germline CDR1 and CDR2 sequences are DFQATT and SNEGSKA (reference sequence). CDR3: CSAKRTGDYGYTF. The DNA read from the CDR3 is TGCAGTGCTAAACGGACAGGGGACTATGGC.

In the case of this clone: From the germline J gene comes the end of the CDR3, since the read stops 3 residues before it. The genes are TRBV6-9 and TRBJ1-3; possible D gene TRBD1, 6 bases. Per the germline V gene, CDR1 is MNHGY and CDR2 is SVAAGI. V was cut by 7 bases and J by 4 bases, with 14 bases left in between. This CDR3 has 14 amino acids. The CDR3 bases that were read are TGTGCCAGCATAAACCGGGACATGGGAAACACC. Translation: CASINRDMGNT. The full CDR3 protein reads CASINRDMGNTIYF.

On this clone: The read gets to within 3 residues of the CDR3 end, and the germline J gene fills in the rest. The chain couples TRBV7-6 to TRBJ2-5; D is perhaps TRBD1 (5 bases). V lost 1 base and J 3 bases, leaving 12 bases between the germline ends. Germline-derived CDR1 and CDR2 are SGHVS and FNYEAQ. The length of the CDR3 is 15 residues. The CDR3 spells CASSLVSDNKETQYF. Incomplete CDR3 DNA: TGTGCCAGCAGCTTAGTATCGGACAATAAAGAGACC.

Note on this clone: Sequencing ends 3 residues short of the CDR3 end; the germline J gene provides the rest. V is TRBV7-2 and J is TRBJ1-5, with 7 positions matching TRBD1. Losses at the gene ends were 2 bases for V and 2 bases for J; bases not matched to a gene: 3. The CDR3 spans 15 residues. CDR1 is SGHTA, CDR2 FQGNSA, per germline. CDR3 amino acids: CASSLKTGGNQPQHF. The DNA read from the CDR3 is TGTGCCAGCAGCTTAAAAACAGGGGGCAATCAGCCC.

In regard to this clone: The read ends 3 residues shy of where the CDR3 ends; the end is completed using the germline J gene. The J gene is TRBJ1-3, the V gene TRBV5-1; D might be TRBD1 (6 bases). Per the germline V gene, CDR1 is SGHRS and CDR2 is YFSETQ. With 4 bases removed from V and 1 base from J, the gap between germline ends came to 15 bases. CDR3 length: 16 amino acids. The CDR3 region is CASSLGRGISGNTIYF. The sequenced part of the CDR3 DNA is TGCGCCAGCAGCCTGGGCAGGGGAATATCTGGAAACACC.

In regard to this clone: Sequencing ends 3 residues short of the CDR3 end; the germline J gene provides the rest. The V gene is TRBV18, the J gene TRBJ1-2, with D possibly matching TRBD1 (5 bases). Trimming left V 3 bases short and J 6 bases short, with 11 bases between. CDR3 length: 13 amino acids. CDR1 is KGHSH, CDR2 LQKENI, per germline. This CDR3 is CASSPNPGDGYTF. Incomplete CDR3 DNA: TGTGCCAGCTCACCCAACCCGGGGGATGGC.